The 14 T cell receptor beta chains presented below share a single source sample, sequenced in a study of T cell responses to AZD1222 COVID-19 vaccine. The assay was immunoSEQ multiplex PCR, and TCRdb's table has in-frame clones only and misses some. This table holds approximately 100,000 clones, about 89% found once. The source was peripheral blood, collected on day 0 of AZD1222 vaccination. Every receptor here comes from an adult in good health.

The rearrangement links TRBV5-1 to TRBJ2-1; 9 nucleotides agree with TRBD1. The CDR3 totals 16 residues. Germline CDR1 and CDR2: SGHRS and YFSETQ. V was pared by 0 bases and J by 2 bases, with 3 bases of the junction left unmatched. The DNA for the CDR3 is TGCGCCAGCAGCTTGGGGACAGGGGCAACCTACAATGAGCAGTTCTTC. It specifies CASSLGTGATYNEQFF.

The chain joins TRBV6-5 to TRBJ2-1; the match to TRBD1 covers 11 bases. Germline CDR1 and CDR2: MNHEY and SVGAGI. The CDR3 is made up of 15 amino acids. With V trimmed by 8 bases and J by 9 bases, 12 bases remained unmatched. The CDR3, as DNA: TGTGCCAGCTTTCTGTCCGGACAGGGGGCCGGTGAGCAGTTCTTC. This gives the protein CASFLSGQGAGEQFF.

The J gene is TRBJ2-1, the V gene TRBV10-3, with D hard to call. The CDR3 runs 16 residues. The germline V and J ends were trimmed by 3 bases and 2 bases, with 14 bases remaining between them. Germline CDR1 reads ENHRY; CDR2 reads SYGVKD. CDR3 sequence: CAISDSLKAPYNEQFF. Written as DNA, the CDR3 is TGTGCCATCAGTGACTCGTTGAAGGCCCCCTACAATGAGCAGTTCTTC.

This clone was seen only a few times. The V and J genes are TRBV21-1 and TRBJ2-1; TRBD2, the D gene given by the table, was not confirmed from the DNA. TRBV21-1 is a recognized pseudogene. The CDR3 spans 16 residues. In nucleotides, the CDR3 is TGTGCCAGCAGCGAAGGCCGACTAGGGCATTACAATGAGCAGTTCTTC. Its translation: CASSEGRLGHYNEQFF.

CDR3 sequence (DNA): TGTGCCACCAGTCCGGGACAGGGTGTGAATGAGCAGTTCTTC. Translation: CATSPGQGVNEQFF. The rearrangement links TRBV24-1 to TRBJ2-1; 9 bases are a match to TRBD1. From germline, CDR1 is KGHDR and CDR2 SFDVKD. This CDR3 region has 14 residues. The V gene end was trimmed by 6 bases and the J gene end by 7 bases; junction bases not matched to a gene: 6.

This clone appeared a single time. The J gene is TRBJ2-3, the V gene TRBV25-1, with D unclear. CDR1 is MGHDK and CDR2 is SYGVNS in the germline V gene. Trimming shortened V by 1 base and J by 0 bases, and 11 bases separated the two germline ends. The CDR3 contains 16 residues. CDR3 region: CASSESSGSSTDTQYF. The CDR3 region has the DNA TGTGCCAGCAGTGAATCCTCCGGCTCTAGCACAGATACGCAGTATTTT.

This sequence joins TRBV5-1 and TRBJ1-4; 8 bases line up with TRBD1. The CDR3 length is 16 residues. The trim removed 4 bases at V and 0 bases at J, leaving 5 bases unmatched. Germline loops: CDR1 SGHRS, CDR2 YFSETQ. This CDR3 reads CASSMAGGTTNEKLFF. The CDR3 DNA reads TGCGCCAGCAGCATGGCAGGGGGCACAACTAATGAAAAACTGTTTTTT.

This clone counts as large. The chain combines TRBV3-1 (or the pseudogene TRBV3-2) with TRBJ2-6, with TRBD1 matching over 7 bases. The germline gives CDR1 LGHDT, CDR2 YNNKEL (reference sequence). The CDR3 totals 18 residues. V dropped 5 bases and J dropped 2; count of bases not matched to a gene: 12. CDR3 region: CASSIQGLYSTGANVLTF. As DNA, the CDR3 is TGTGCCAGCAGCATACAGGGGCTCTACTCGACTGGGGCCAACGTCCTGACTTTC.

The gene calls are TRBV30 and TRBJ1-5; TRBD1 matches at 10 bases. The V and J ends lost 0 bases and 2 bases, in that order; junction bases with no gene match: 10. Germline V gene sequence: CDR1 GTSNPN, CDR2 SVGIG (reference sequence). The CDR3 has 18 amino acids. The CDR3 protein is CAWSVRRTGTGGNQPQHF. The CDR3 bases are TGTGCCTGGAGTGTAAGACGAACCGGGACAGGGGGCAATCAGCCCCAGCATTTT.

The table lists this clone with a few counts. This rearrangement joins TRBV9 to TRBJ1-6; 9 bases line up with TRBD1. CDR3 length equals 15 residues. Germline assignment: CDR1 SGDLS and CDR2 YYNGEE. The junction had 8 bases not matched to a gene; V was cut back by 3 bases and J by 10 bases. CDR3: CASSARGQGGSPLHF. The DNA for the CDR3 is TGTGCCAGCAGCGCTAGGGGACAGGGCGGATCACCCCTCCACTTT.

This clone was counted once. The chain employs TRBV9 and TRBJ2-3; D gene unclear. V lost 4 bases to trimming and J lost 0 bases, with 15 bases between them. Germline values: CDR1 SGDLS, CDR2 YYNGEE. The CDR3 runs 16 residues. CDR3 coding DNA: TGTGCCAGCAGCCCCCATAACGCGGAAAGCACAGATACGCAGTATTTT. It translates to CASSPHNAESTDTQYF.

This rearrangement joins TRBV6-2 or TRBV6-3 to TRBJ1-5; the D gene is possibly TRBD1 (5 bases). Germline V gives CDR1 MNHEY, CDR2 SVGEGT. Trimming removed 2 bases at V and 7 bases at J, with 12 bases between. The CDR3 runs 14 residues. The CDR3 DNA sequence: TGTGCCAGCAGTTACCTGACAGCTTCCCAGCCCCAGCATTTT. Its protein is CASSYLTASQPQHF.

V gene TRBV7-2 combines with J gene TRBJ2-5, with D maybe TRBD1 (5 bases). V lost 5 bases and J lost 5, with 18 bases in between. Germline loops: CDR1 SGHTA, CDR2 FQGNSA. CDR3 size: 15 residues. The CDR3 is CASSPRVYSEETQYF. DNA of the CDR3: TGTGCCAGCAGCCCCAGGGTTTATTCAGAGGAGACCCAGTACTTC.

This chain connects TRBV5-1 to TRBJ1-4, with TRBD1 identical over 8 bases. V lost 0 bases and J lost 8; bases outside the gene matches: 3. Looked up from germline, CDR1 is SGHRS and CDR2 is YFSETQ. The CDR3 has 14 residues. CDR3 sequence reads: CASSLETGEEKLFF. The CDR3 nucleotides are TGCGCCAGCAGCTTGGAGACAGGGGAGGAAAAACTGTTTTTT.